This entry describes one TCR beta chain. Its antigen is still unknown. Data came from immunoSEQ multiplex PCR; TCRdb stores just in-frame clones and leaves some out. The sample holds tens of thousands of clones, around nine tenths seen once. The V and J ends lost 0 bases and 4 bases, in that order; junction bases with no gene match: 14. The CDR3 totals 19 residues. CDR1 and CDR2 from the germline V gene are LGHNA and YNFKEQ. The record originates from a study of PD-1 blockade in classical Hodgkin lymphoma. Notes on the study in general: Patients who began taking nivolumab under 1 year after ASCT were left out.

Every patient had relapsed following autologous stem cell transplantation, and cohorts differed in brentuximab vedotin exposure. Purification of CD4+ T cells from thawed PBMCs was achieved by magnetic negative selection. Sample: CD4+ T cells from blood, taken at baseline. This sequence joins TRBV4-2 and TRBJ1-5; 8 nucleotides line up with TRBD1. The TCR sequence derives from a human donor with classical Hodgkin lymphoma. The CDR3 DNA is TGTGCCAGCAGCCAAGATAACCCCCTAAAGGACAGGGTGAATCAGCCCCAGCATTTT. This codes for CASSQDNPLKDRVNQPQHF.